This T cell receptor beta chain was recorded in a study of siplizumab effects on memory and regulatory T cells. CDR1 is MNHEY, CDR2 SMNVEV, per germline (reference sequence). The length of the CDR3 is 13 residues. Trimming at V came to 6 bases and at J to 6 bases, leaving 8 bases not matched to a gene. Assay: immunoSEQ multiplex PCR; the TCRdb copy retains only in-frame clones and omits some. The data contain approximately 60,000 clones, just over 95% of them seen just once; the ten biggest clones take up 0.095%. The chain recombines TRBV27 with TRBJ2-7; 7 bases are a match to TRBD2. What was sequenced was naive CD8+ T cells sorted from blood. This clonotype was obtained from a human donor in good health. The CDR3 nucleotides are TGTGCCAGCAGATCGGGACTAAATCGCGAGCAGTACTTC. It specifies CASRSGLNREQYF.